By sample fraction, the clone carrying this T cell receptor (beta chain) is medium-sized. Its antigen is unknown. The CDR3 is 15 residues long. The germline V gene encodes CDR1 SEHNR and CDR2 FQNEAQ (reference sequence). Trimming shortened V by 0 bases and J by 4 bases, and 12 bases separated the two germline ends. As to time point: sample taken at primary tumor resection. Whole RNA, isolated from tumor, nontumor lung or frozen PBMC, was sequenced without prior sorting. The donor group consisted of under 95 patients who had untreated, early-stage non-small cell lung cancer. This record comes from a study of spatial heterogeneity in lung cancer. Study context: The average appearance count of each unique TCR and UMI combination in raw reads was more than nine.

Study results and caveats: Tumor TCRs that were ubiquitous and expanded showed up in blood more at resection than follow-up.

MiXCR was run by TCRdb on the 5' RACE reads, yielding one entry per CDR3 protein. The data show about 17,000 distinct CDR3 sequences, 19% seen once. The receptor's source is a male donor with early-stage non-small cell lung cancer. V usage is TRBV7-9 and J usage is TRBJ1-2, with D unclear. Sequenced material: PBMCs, taken at surgery. The CDR3 protein is CASSLAEARSYGYTF. The CDR3 DNA is TGTGCCAGCAGCTTAGCGGAAGCCCGTAGCTATGGCTACACCTTC.